Following are 28 T cell receptor beta chains from one sample sequenced in a study of CD8 T cells in ankylosing spondylitis. General study results and limits: Ankylosing spondylitis blood appeared to carry a characteristic TCR beta motif of roughly 8 highly homologous variants.

The antigens these receptors bind are not known. From the 5' RACE reads, TCRdb called clonotypes with MiXCR, one entry per CDR3 protein. The sample consists of a few hundred thousand distinct CDR3 sequences, roughly a sixth of them appearing once. Sequenced sample: blood, either unsorted or a sorted T cell fraction (not recorded which). Every receptor here comes from a male donor with ankylosing spondylitis.

Ten or more counts support this clonotype. The rearrangement links TRBV5-1 to TRBJ2-2; D remains ambiguous. The V end lost 5 bases, the J end lost 2 bases, and 10 bases lay between the germline ends. Per the germline V gene, CDR1 is SGHRS and CDR2 is YFSETQ. This CDR3 spans 14 amino acids. CDR3 amino acids: CASRTDGNTGELFF. The CDR3, as DNA: TGCGCCAGCAGAACAGACGGTAACACCGGGGAGCTGTTTTTT.

This chain connects TRBV28 to TRBJ1-5; 10 nucleotides agree with TRBD1. V gave up 6 bases and J gave up 7 bases; unmatched junction bases: 6. The CDR3 length is 14 residues. Germline V gene sequence: CDR1 MDHEN, CDR2 SYDVKM. DNA of the CDR3: TGTGCCAGCAGGAGGACAGGGGGAGGCCAGCCCCAGCATTTT. It yields the protein CASRRTGGGQPQHF.

This chain links TRBV6-5 with TRBJ2-5; perhaps D is TRBD1 or TRBD2 (5 bases each). CDR3 length equals 17 residues. Germline loops: CDR1 MNHEY, CDR2 SVGAGI. With 2 bases removed from V and 3 bases from J, the gap between germline ends came to 19 bases. The CDR3 loop reads CASSYPGGTSGKETQYF. CDR3 bases: TGTGCCAGCAGTTACCCCGGTGGGACCTCAGGGAAAGAGACCCAGTACTTC.

This clonotype turned up a few times. The chain combines TRBV5-1 with TRBJ2-7; D assignment may be TRBD1 or TRBD2 (5 bases each). Trimming removed 5 bases at V and 0 bases at J, with 12 bases between. This CDR3 has 14 residues. CDR1 is SGHRS, CDR2 YFSETQ, per germline. The CDR3 bases are TGCGCCAGCAGACTGATCGGGACCTCCTACGAGCAGTACTTC. It is translated as CASRLIGTSYEQYF.

The V call is TRBV10-2, the J call TRBJ2-7; D not certain. The CDR3 sequence is 14 residues long. Germline CDR1 WSHSY, CDR2 SAAADI. The germline V and J ends were trimmed by 6 bases and 0 bases, with 12 bases remaining between them. CDR3 loop: CASRTQRSSYEQYF. The CDR3 DNA reads TGCGCCAGCAGGACACAGAGGAGCTCCTACGAGCAGTACTTC.

This clonotype has just a few counts. This chain links TRBV6-1 with TRBJ1-5, with a weak D call TRBD1 (5 bases). Germline V CDR1 and CDR2: MNHNS, SASEGT. The CDR3 length is 12 residues. Trimming took 7 bases from V and 6 from J, leaving 10 bases between them. The CDR3 nucleotides read TGTGCCAGCACCTTGGACATTCAGCCCCAGCATTTT. Encoded protein: CASTLDIQPQHF.

The chain carries TRBV20-1 and TRBJ2-1; 10 bases are shared with TRBD2. Germline V gene data show CDR1 as DFQATT and CDR2 as SNEGSKA (reference sequence). The CDR3 is 14 amino acids. V lost 5 bases to trimming and J lost 5 bases; unmatched junction nucleotides: 6. This chain's CDR3 is CSAPLAGKDNEQFF. The CDR3 DNA sequence: TGCAGTGCTCCACTAGCGGGAAAAGACAATGAGCAGTTCTTC.

The chain couples TRBV2 to TRBJ1-4; the match to TRBD1 covers 9 bases. J gave up 7 bases and V 6 bases, and 9 bases lay outside the gene matches. In germline, CDR1 is SNHLY, CDR2 FYNNEI. This CDR3 spans 15 amino acids. For the CDR3, the DNA is TGTGCCAGCAGGATTAACAGGGGGCCGGGTGAAAAACTGTTTTTT. It codes for CASRINRGPGEKLFF. Full variable domain (outside the CDR3, taken from reference TRBV2 and TRBJ1-4): EPEVTQTPSHQVTQMGQEVILRCVPISNHLYFYWYRQILGQKVEFLVSFYNNEISEKSEIFDDQFSVERPDGSNFTLKIRSTKLEDSAMYFCASRINRGPGEKLFFGSGTQLSVL.

This clonotype showed up just a few times. The CDR3 coding sequence is TGTGCCACCAGTGATTATCGGGTGGGCTATGGCTACACCTTC. Its protein is CATSDYRVGYGYTF. The rearrangement uses TRBV24-1 and TRBJ1-2; D is ambiguous. The V gene's germline CDR1 is KGHDR and CDR2 SFDVKD. V lost 2 bases, J lost 4 bases, and 10 bases lay in between. The CDR3 totals 14 residues.

Many counts were recorded for this clonotype. The chain has TRBV5-1 and TRBJ2-7, with 7 bases aligning to TRBD1. Looked up from germline, CDR1 is SGHRS and CDR2 is YFSETQ. The CDR3 has 15 amino acids. Trimming took 4 bases from V and 0 from J; bases not matched to a gene: 7. For the CDR3, the DNA is TGCGCCAGCAGCCCCCGGGACAGAGACTCCTACGAGCAGTACTTC. Translation: CASSPRDRDSYEQYF.

In this sample, this clonotype turned up a few times. The CDR3 spells CASSQGTTNTGELFF. The CDR3 DNA sequence: TGCGCCAGCAGCCAAGGGACAACGAACACCGGGGAGCTGTTTTTT. This chain joins TRBV4-3 and TRBJ2-2; the D gene is possibly TRBD1 (5 bases). Between the trimmed V and J ends, which lost 1 base and 0 bases, there was a span of 6 bases. Per germline, CDR1 LGHNA and CDR2 YSLEER. The CDR3 has 15 residues.

This chain links TRBV7-9 with TRBJ1-2; D call uncertain. Germline V gene data show CDR1 as SEHNR and CDR2 as FQNEAQ (reference sequence). This CDR3 has 14 amino acids. V was clipped by 5 bases and J by 7 bases, with 17 bases between them. This CDR3 reads CASSPERRVPGYTF. The CDR3 DNA is TGTGCCAGCAGCCCGGAGCGGCGCGTGCCTGGCTACACCTTC.

The chain is built from TRBV6-2 or TRBV6-3 and TRBJ2-5, with TRBD2 matching 10 bases. J lost 4 bases, V lost 0 bases, and 5 bases had no gene match. The V gene's germline CDR1 is MNHEY and CDR2 SVGEGT. This CDR3 is 16 amino acids long. The CDR3 DNA reads TGTGCCAGCAGTTACTCGAGCGGGAGGGCCGGAGAGACCCAGTACTTC. It is translated as CASSYSSGRAGETQYF.

A few counts support this clonotype. The V call is TRBV5-1, the J call TRBJ1-5, with D unclear. From germline, CDR1 is SGHRS and CDR2 YFSETQ. Trimming cost V 0 bases and J 5 bases, with 6 bases left between them. This CDR3 is built from 13 residues. CDR3 amino acids: CASSLDEYQPQHF. CDR3 DNA sequence: TGCGCCAGCAGCTTGGACGAATATCAGCCCCAGCATTTT.

This clonotype appeared a few times. The chain has TRBV7-8 and TRBJ2-7; 9 bases fit TRBD1. Per the germline V gene, CDR1 is SGHVS and CDR2 is FQNEAQ. The CDR3 consists of 14 residues. The V segment lost 5 bases and the J segment 4 bases; nucleotides outside the gene matches: 6. CDR3 residues: CASSQQGAYYEQYF. CDR3 nucleotides: TGTGCCAGCAGCCAACAGGGGGCGTATTACGAGCAGTACTTC.

This clonotype showed up many times. V is TRBV7-9 and J is TRBJ2-1, with TRBD2 matching over 8 bases. J lost 6 bases, V lost 1 base, and 2 bases had no gene match. Germline values: CDR1 SEHNR, CDR2 FQNEAQ (reference sequence). The CDR3 loop spans 14 amino acids. The CDR3 nucleotides read TGTGCCAGCAGCTTAGGAGCGGGGGTCAATGAGCAGTTCTTC. Translating gives CASSLGAGVNEQFF.

The chain recombines TRBV2 with TRBJ2-1; 10 bases line up with TRBD2. Unmatched junction bases numbered 5, after V lost 2 bases and J lost 7 bases. Germline V gives CDR1 SNHLY, CDR2 FYNNEI. The CDR3 is made up of 15 amino acids. For the CDR3, the DNA is TGTGCCAGCAGTGAATCGGGACTAGCGACAAATGAGCAGTTCTTC. Its translation is CASSESGLATNEQFF.

In its sample, this clonotype was seen a few times. The chain recombines TRBV2 with TRBJ2-5, with D unclear. This CDR3 contains 11 residues. Germline V gives CDR1 SNHLY, CDR2 FYNNEI. V was shortened by 4 bases and J by 5 bases, with 5 bases between the two germline ends. The CDR3 coding sequence is TGTGCCAGCAGTGTGTATGAGACCCAGTACTTC. It yields the protein CASSVYETQYF.

This clonotype was seen just once. V gene TRBV7-6 combines with J gene TRBJ2-1; D is perhaps TRBD1 or TRBD2 (5 bases each). V was clipped by 11 bases and J by 0 bases, with 26 bases between them. Per germline, CDR1 SGHVS and CDR2 FNYEAQ. This CDR3 comprises 18 residues. The CDR3 nucleotides are TGTGCCCCCCCGAGGGGTGGGGAGCGCCCGAGCTCCTACAATGAGCAGTTCTTC. Protein sequence: CAPPRGGERPSSYNEQFF.

This rearrangement joins TRBV7-6 to TRBJ2-3; a possible D gene is TRBD1 (6 bases). V lost 5 bases, J lost 2 bases, and 17 bases lay in between. Germline V gene lookup returns CDR1 SGHVS and CDR2 FNYEAQ. The CDR3 extends over 16 amino acids. The CDR3 region is CASSPAHGQTTDTQYF. As DNA, the CDR3 is TGTGCCAGCAGCCCCGCCCACGGACAGACCACAGATACGCAGTATTTT. Looking up the rest from reference TRBV7-6 and TRBJ2-3 gives the full variable domain: GAGVSQSPRYKVTKRGQDVALRCDPISGHVSLYWYRQALGQGPEFLTYFNYEAQQDKSGLPNDRFSAERPEGSISTLTIQRTEQRDSAMYRCASSPAHGQTTDTQYFGPGTRLTVL.

The chain links TRBV3-1 to TRBJ2-5; 7 nucleotides agree with TRBD1. CDR3 size: 15 residues. With V trimmed by 1 base and J by 5 bases, 7 bases remained unmatched. The germline gives CDR1 LGHDT, CDR2 YNNKEL (reference sequence). For the CDR3, the DNA is TGTGCCAGCAGCCAAGGTACAGGGGTGGCGGAGACCCAGTACTTC. It is translated as CASSQGTGVAETQYF.

The rearrangement uses TRBV18 and TRBJ2-7; tentative D call: TRBD1 (6 bases). Trimming cost V 3 bases and J 5 bases, with 14 bases left between them. Germline V gene data show CDR1 as KGHSH and CDR2 as LQKENI. This CDR3 spans 14 amino acids. CDR3 region: CASSPGTPSNEQYF. CDR3 nucleotide sequence: TGTGCCAGCTCACCCGGGACACCTTCGAACGAGCAGTACTTC.

This clonotype was observed a handful of times. For the CDR3, the DNA is TGTGCCAGCAGCAGGGCAACTGAAGCTTTCTTT. Protein: CASSRATEAFF. This sequence joins TRBV7-9 and TRBJ1-1; D gene uncertain. The CDR3 contains 11 residues. The germline gives CDR1 SEHNR, CDR2 FQNEAQ (reference sequence). V was trimmed by 5 bases and J by 5 bases, leaving 6 bases between them.

The rearrangement joins TRBV9 to TRBJ2-3; 8 positions match TRBD2. Germline V gene lookup returns CDR1 SGDLS and CDR2 YYNGEE. This CDR3 has 16 amino acids. Trimming at V came to 0 bases and at J to 0 bases, leaving 3 bases not matched to a gene. CDR3 sequence reads: CASSVGSGASTDTQYF. CDR3 DNA sequence: TGTGCCAGCAGCGTAGGTAGCGGGGCGAGCACAGATACGCAGTATTTT.

Only a few counts were recorded for this clonotype. The chain links TRBV20-1 to TRBJ2-1; 9 bases map to TRBD2. In germline, CDR1 is DFQATT, CDR2 SNEGSKA (reference sequence). The CDR3 is 14 residues long. The V gene end was trimmed by 3 bases and the J gene end by 8 bases; junction bases not matched to a gene: 8. The CDR3 spells CSARGTSHRDEQFF. The CDR3 coding sequence is TGCAGTGCTAGGGGGACTAGCCACAGGGATGAGCAGTTCTTC.

The chain couples TRBV20-1 to TRBJ1-5; the D is unclear. V dropped 5 bases and J dropped 4 bases, with 12 bases sitting between them. The CDR3 length is 13 residues. Germline V lookup: CDR1 DFQATT, CDR2 SNEGSKA (reference sequence). The CDR3 sequence is CSAAQDPNQPQHF. In DNA, the CDR3 is TGCAGTGCTGCCCAGGACCCGAATCAGCCCCAGCATTTT.

In its sample, this clonotype was seen a few times. The chain couples TRBV7-9 to TRBJ2-1; 9 positions match TRBD2. In germline, CDR1 is SEHNR, CDR2 FQNEAQ (reference sequence). V shed 5 bases, J shed 5 bases, and the junction held 7 bases outside the gene matches. The CDR3 loop spans 15 amino acids. The CDR3 loop is CASSVSGSTDNEQFF. CDR3 DNA sequence: TGTGCCAGCAGCGTTAGCGGGAGTACAGACAATGAGCAGTTCTTC.

The table lists this clonotype with a few counts. The chain joins TRBV6-5 to TRBJ1-2; no definite D call. The germline V gene encodes CDR1 MNHEY and CDR2 SVGAGI. Trimming took off 0 bases at V and 4 bases at J, with 9 bases between the two ends. There are 14 residues in the CDR3. CDR3 region: CASSYSNRAYGYTF. The CDR3 DNA is TGTGCCAGCAGTTACTCGAACCGGGCCTATGGCTACACCTTC.